These 27 T cell receptor beta chains originate from one sample sequenced in a study of blood T cell repertoires in COVID-19. Assay: immunoSEQ multiplex PCR; the TCRdb copy retains only in-frame clones and omits some. The sample lists over 200,000 clones; almost 90% were seen once. Source material: peripheral blood. Receptors were obtained from a woman aged 55 to 70 with acute or convalescent COVID-19.

This chain connects TRBV3-1 (or the pseudogene TRBV3-2) to TRBJ2-2, with 9 bases lining up with TRBD2. The CDR3 has 16 residues. V shed 2 bases, J shed 0 bases, and the junction held 1 base outside the gene matches. Germline V gene sequence: CDR1 LGHDT, CDR2 YNNKEL (reference sequence). CDR3 sequence: CASSQSGGTNTGELFF. CDR3 in DNA: TGTGCCAGCAGCCAAAGCGGGGGGACGAACACCGGGGAGCTGTTTTTT.

The rearrangement joins TRBV6-2 or TRBV6-3 to TRBJ1-3; D uncertain. The CDR3 has 15 residues. V dropped 7 bases and J dropped 6 bases, with 19 bases sitting between them. Germline V CDR1 and CDR2: MNHEY, SVGEGT. This CDR3 is CASTYSSGRVNTIYF. In DNA form, the CDR3 reads TGTGCCAGCACCTACTCAAGCGGAAGAGTAAACACCATATATTTT.

This sequence joins TRBV30 and TRBJ2-5; TRBD2 matches at 13 bases. The V segment lost 4 bases and the J segment 4 bases; nucleotides outside the gene matches: 6. This CDR3 has 15 amino acids. Germline V gene sequence: CDR1 GTSNPN, CDR2 SVGIG (reference sequence). The CDR3 bases are TGTGCCTGGAACGGACTAGCGGGAGATGGAGAGACCCAGTACTTC. This codes for CAWNGLAGDGETQYF.

This chain connects TRBV28 to TRBJ1-2, with D uncertain. CDR3 length: 14 residues. Per germline, CDR1 MDHEN and CDR2 SYDVKM. Trimming cost V 5 bases and J 7 bases, with 17 bases left between them. CDR3 sequence (DNA): TGTGCCAGCAGTCTTGTTGGACGGAGGCGTGGCTACACCTTC. It specifies CASSLVGRRRGYTF.

The V and J genes are TRBV7-9 and TRBJ1-1, with a weak D call TRBD1 (6 bases). Trimming stripped 5 bases from V and 0 bases from J, with 19 bases between. The CDR3 loop spans 17 amino acids. CDR1 is SEHNR and CDR2 is FQNEAQ in the germline V gene (reference sequence). The CDR3 loop is CASSPTGSVNMNTEAFF. The CDR3 coding sequence is TGTGCCAGCAGCCCGACAGGATCGGTTAACATGAACACTGAAGCTTTCTTT.

Worth noting for this clone: The same CDR3 also results from other DNA sequences found in this sample. The chain combines TRBV19 with TRBJ1-2; 9 bases are shared with TRBD1. This CDR3 region has 14 residues. V lost 5 bases to trimming and J lost 4 bases; unmatched junction nucleotides: 5. Per the germline V gene, CDR1 is LNHDA and CDR2 is SQIVND (reference sequence). The CDR3 spells CASSPGQGGYGYTF. CDR3 DNA: TGTGCCAGTAGTCCGGGACAGGGTGGCTATGGCTACACCTTC. Based on the CDR3 plus reference TRBV19 and TRBJ1-2, the full variable domain is DGGITQSPKYLFRKEGQNVTLSCEQNLNHDAMYWYRQDPGQGLRLIYYSQIVNDFQKGDIAEGYSVSREKKESFPLTVTSAQKNPTAFYLCASSPGQGGYGYTFGSGTRLTVV.

This clone was observed at least ten times. This chain uses TRBV10-2 with TRBJ1-5; 8 bases align to TRBD1. After removal of 5 bases from V and 2 bases from J, the junction contained 8 bases not matched to a gene. Germline V CDR1 and CDR2: WSHSY, SAAADI. The CDR3 sequence is 16 residues long. This CDR3 is CASSSQRTGRNQPQHF. In DNA, the CDR3 is TGCGCCAGCAGTTCTCAGCGGACAGGGCGCAATCAGCCCCAGCATTTT.

J is TRBJ1-1 and V is TRBV6-1; 8 bases align to TRBD1. In germline, CDR1 is MNHNS, CDR2 SASEGT. The J segment lost 8 bases and the V segment lost 5 bases, leaving 10 bases of the junction unmatched. The CDR3 consists of 14 residues. CDR3 sequence: CASSPFTGTGEAFF. The CDR3, as DNA: TGTGCCAGCAGTCCATTTACCGGGACAGGCGAAGCTTTCTTT.

The chain uses TRBV5-5 and TRBJ2-7; 7 bases map to TRBD2. In germline, CDR1 is SGHKS, CDR2 YYEKEE (reference sequence). J lost 6 bases, V lost 4 bases, and 10 bases had no gene match. The CDR3 covers 14 residues. The CDR3 nucleotides read TGTGCCAGCAGCCTGGGATTCAGGGAGGGCGAGCAGTACTTC. Translated: CASSLGFREGEQYF. Full variable domain (outside the CDR3, taken from reference TRBV5-5 and TRBJ2-7): DAGVTQSPTHLIKTRGQQVTLRCSPISGHKSVSWYQQVLGQGPQFIFQYYEKEERGRGNFPDRFSARQFPNYSSELNVNALLLGDSALYLCASSLGFREGEQYFGPGTRLTVT.

The rearrangement uses TRBV19 and TRBJ1-2; the D gene is possibly TRBD1 (5 bases). This CDR3 is built from 14 residues. V dropped 8 bases and J dropped 0 bases, with 13 bases sitting between them. Germline CDR1 and CDR2: LNHDA and SQIVND (reference sequence). As DNA, the CDR3 is TGTGCCAGTGAGACTCTAGGGGCTAACTATGGCTACACCTTC. Translated: CASETLGANYGYTF.

The chain is built from TRBV10-3 and TRBJ1-2, with D perhaps TRBD1 (5 bases). V lost 3 bases, J lost 7 bases, and 12 bases lay in between. CDR1 and CDR2 (germline): ENHRY, SYGVKD. The CDR3 spans 13 residues. The CDR3 DNA follows: TGTGCCATCAGTGACAGGGACTCCGGTGGCTACACCTTC. Amino acid sequence: CAISDRDSGGYTF.

The V call is TRBV11-3, the J call TRBJ2-1; 15 bases are shared with TRBD2. Looked up from germline, CDR1 is SGHNT and CDR2 is YENEEA. This CDR3 is built from 17 residues. J was trimmed by 2 bases and V by 5 bases; bases with no gene match: 4. The chain's CDR3 is CASSEGLAGGPYNEQFF. Here the CDR3 DNA reads TGTGCCAGCAGCGAGGGACTAGCGGGGGGCCCCTACAATGAGCAGTTCTTC.

In DNA, the CDR3 is TGTGCCACCAGCAGCTCAGGACAGATGGGCAATCAGCCCCAGCATTTT. It is translated as CATSSSGQMGNQPQHF. This chain links TRBV15 with TRBJ1-5, with D tentatively TRBD1 (6 bases). The CDR3 has 16 amino acids. Germline V gene lookup returns CDR1 LNHNV and CDR2 YYDKDF (reference sequence). Trimming took off 3 bases at V and 2 bases at J, with 14 bases between the two ends. Complete variable domain (other parts from reference TRBV15 and TRBJ1-5): DAMVIQNPRYQVTQFGKPVTLSCSQTLNHNVMYWYQQKSSQAPKLLFHYYDKDFNNEADTPDNFQSRRPNTSFCFLDIRSPGLGDTAMYLCATSSSGQMGNQPQHFGDGTRLSIL.

The CDR3 coding sequence is TGTGCCAGCTCACCAGGGGGGGGCTTCGGCACTGAAGCTTTCTTT. Its protein product is CASSPGGGFGTEAFF. The chain joins TRBV18 to TRBJ1-1; D is perhaps TRBD1 (6 bases). The CDR3 sequence is 15 residues long. Trimming cost V 2 bases and J 4 bases, with 14 bases left between them. Germline CDR1 KGHSH, CDR2 LQKENI.

CDR3: CASSYLGGPNTGELFF. CDR3 coding DNA: TGTGCCAGCAGCTACCTCGGAGGGCCGAACACCGGGGAGCTGTTTTTT. V gene TRBV4-2 combines with J gene TRBJ2-2, with D possibly TRBD2 on 6 matching bases. The germline CDR1 and CDR2 sequences are LGHNA and YNFKEQ. This CDR3 is built from 16 residues. Deletions cut 5 bases from V and 0 bases from J, with 13 bases between.

Written as DNA, the CDR3 is TGTGCCAGCAGCTTAGAACAGGGGAACACTGAAGCTTTCTTT. Translating gives CASSLEQGNTEAFF. The chain links TRBV7-9 to TRBJ1-1; tentatively, D is TRBD1 (6 bases). This CDR3 has 14 amino acids. In germline, CDR1 is SEHNR, CDR2 FQNEAQ (reference sequence). V gave up 1 base and J gave up 1 base, with 7 bases separating them.

The J gene is TRBJ1-1, the V gene TRBV18; 7 bases line up with TRBD1. With V trimmed by 7 bases and J by 0 bases, 5 bases remained unmatched. CDR3 length: 14 amino acids. Germline CDR1 is KGHSH and CDR2 is LQKENI. CDR3 region: CASYWDSMNTEAFF. DNA for the CDR3: TGTGCCAGCTACTGGGACAGCATGAACACTGAAGCTTTCTTT. Variable domain in full (rest from reference TRBV18 and TRBJ1-1): NAGVMQNPRHLVRRRGQEARLRCSPMKGHSHVYWYRQLPEEGLKFMVYLQKENIIDESGMPKERFSAEFPKEGPSILRIQQVVRGDSAAYFCASYWDSMNTEAFFGQGTRLTVV.

The gene calls are TRBV10-3 and TRBJ2-2; possible D gene TRBD2, 5 bases. The CDR3 runs 13 residues. Germline CDR1 reads ENHRY; CDR2 reads SYGVKD. The V end was cut by 3 bases, the J end by 4 bases, with 6 bases between. The CDR3 loop is CAISEGSTGELFF. The CDR3 coding sequence is TGTGCCATCAGTGAAGGGAGCACCGGGGAGCTGTTTTTT.

This clone appeared a few times. The V call is TRBV19, the J call TRBJ1-5; D possibly corresponds to TRBD1 (6 bases). V was clipped by 7 bases and J by 6 bases, with 16 bases between them. The CDR3 has 14 amino acids. The germline V gene encodes CDR1 LNHDA and CDR2 SQIVND (reference sequence). The CDR3 loop reads CASKVGGVGQPQHF. The DNA for the CDR3 is TGTGCCAGTAAGGTAGGGGGAGTCGGTCAGCCCCAGCATTTT.

The chain has TRBV19 and TRBJ2-5; TRBD2 matches 8 bases. Per germline, CDR1 LNHDA and CDR2 SQIVND (reference sequence). Germline trimming cut 6 bases from V and 5 bases from J; bases unmatched to any gene: 8. This CDR3 is 14 amino acids long. CDR3 residues: CASRGTRTSETQYF. The DNA of the CDR3 is TGTGCCAGTAGGGGGACTAGAACTTCGGAGACCCAGTACTTC.

This chain links TRBV10-1 with TRBJ2-1; a weak D match, TRBD2 (5 bases). V lost 9 bases and J 9 bases, leaving 12 bases between the germline ends. Per the germline V gene, CDR1 is WNHNN and CDR2 is SYGVQD (reference sequence). The CDR3 contains 11 residues. CDR3 sequence (DNA): TGCGCCAGGAAAGAGGGAACTGAGCAGTTCTTC. Protein product: CARKEGTEQFF.

As regards this clone: This sample includes further DNA sequences coding for the same CDR3. J is TRBJ2-3 and V is TRBV10-1, with 9 bases lining up with TRBD1. V shed 5 bases, J shed 4 bases, and the junction held 4 bases outside the gene matches. Germline-derived CDR1 and CDR2 are WNHNN and SYGVQD (reference sequence). This CDR3 region has 14 residues. CDR3 nucleotide sequence: TGCGCCAGCAGTTCAACAGGGGGCGCAGATACGCAGTATTTT. This codes for CASSSTGGADTQYF.

This clone was counted a few times. The rearrangement links TRBV2 to TRBJ1-2, with a tentative D call TRBD1 (6 bases). Trimming shortened V by 5 bases and J by 4 bases, and 14 bases separated the two germline ends. The CDR3 covers 14 residues. In germline, CDR1 is SNHLY, CDR2 FYNNEI. CDR3 protein: CASSSSGTTYGYTF. The CDR3 DNA is TGTGCCAGCAGTTCGTCCGGGACAACCTATGGCTACACCTTC.

V gene TRBV18 combines with J gene TRBJ2-7; TRBD1 matches at 10 bases. CDR3 size: 14 residues. V shed 4 bases, J shed 5 bases, and the junction held 5 bases outside the gene matches. Germline V lookup: CDR1 KGHSH, CDR2 LQKENI. CDR3 coding DNA: TGTGCCAGCTCACAGGGACAGGGGATACACGAGCAGTACTTC. Protein: CASSQGQGIHEQYF.

The rearrangement links TRBV18 to TRBJ2-1; D possibly corresponds to TRBD2 (6 bases). The CDR3 covers 18 residues. V lost 4 bases, J lost 0 bases, and 19 bases lay in between. Germline-derived CDR1 and CDR2 are KGHSH and LQKENI. CDR3 protein: CASSRSGSAGSSYNEQFF. The CDR3 bases are TGTGCCAGCTCACGGTCCGGTTCTGCGGGAAGCTCCTACAATGAGCAGTTCTTC.

This rearrangement joins TRBV27 to TRBJ2-7, with 7 nucleotides matching TRBD1. V was clipped by 6 bases and J by 4 bases; unmatched bases: 15. The CDR3 spans 16 residues. The germline gives CDR1 MNHEY, CDR2 SMNVEV (reference sequence). CDR3 DNA: TGTGCCAGCAGCGCCCCGTCCCACAGGGGAAGGTACGAGCAGTACTTC. Translated, it gives CASSAPSHRGRYEQYF.

This chain joins TRBV19 and TRBJ2-7; perhaps TRBD1 as D (5 bases). This CDR3 comprises 13 residues. Germline assignment: CDR1 LNHDA and CDR2 SQIVND (reference sequence). V was trimmed by 6 bases and J by 0 bases, leaving 9 bases between them. The CDR3 region has the DNA TGTGCCAGTAGCTTTACAGGCTCCTACGAGCAGTACTTC. This gives the protein CASSFTGSYEQYF.